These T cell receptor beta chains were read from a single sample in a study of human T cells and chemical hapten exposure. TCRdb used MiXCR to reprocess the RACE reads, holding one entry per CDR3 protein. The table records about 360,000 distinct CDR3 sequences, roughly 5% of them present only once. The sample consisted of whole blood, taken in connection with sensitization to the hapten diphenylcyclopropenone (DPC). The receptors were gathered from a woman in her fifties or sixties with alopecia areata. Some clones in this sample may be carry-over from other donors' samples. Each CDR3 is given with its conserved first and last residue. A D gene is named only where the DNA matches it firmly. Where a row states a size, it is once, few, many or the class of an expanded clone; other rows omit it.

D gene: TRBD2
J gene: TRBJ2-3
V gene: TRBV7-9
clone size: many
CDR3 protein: CASSSSTSGRADTQYF
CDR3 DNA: TGTGCCAGCAGCTCCTCGACTAGCGGGAGGGCAGATACGCAGTATTTT

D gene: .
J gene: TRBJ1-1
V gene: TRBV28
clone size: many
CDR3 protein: CASSTLFGGSTEAFF
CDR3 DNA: TGTGCCAGCAGTACCCTTTTCGGCGGGTCCACTGAAGCTTTCTTT

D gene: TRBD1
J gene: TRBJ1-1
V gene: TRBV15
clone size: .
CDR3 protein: CATSRDRGASTEAFF
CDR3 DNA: TGTGCCACCAGCAGGGACAGGGGGGCGTCAACTGAAGCTTTCTTT

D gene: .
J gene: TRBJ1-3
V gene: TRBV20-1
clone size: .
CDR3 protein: CSARGGRDGNTIYF
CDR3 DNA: TGCAGTGCTAGAGGGGGAAGGGATGGAAACACCATATATTTT

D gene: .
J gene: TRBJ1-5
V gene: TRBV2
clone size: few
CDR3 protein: CASSEAPGRNQPQHF
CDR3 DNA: TGTGCCAGCAGTGAAGCGCCGGGTCGCAATCAGCCCCAGCATTTT

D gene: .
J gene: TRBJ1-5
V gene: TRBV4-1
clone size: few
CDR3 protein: CASSPERKGSNQPQHF
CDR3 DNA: TGCGCCAGCAGCCCAGAGAGGAAGGGGAGCAATCAGCCCCAGCATTTT

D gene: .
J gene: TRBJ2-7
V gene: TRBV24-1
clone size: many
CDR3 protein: CATSDSRGSYEQYF
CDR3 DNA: TGTGCCACCAGTGATTCCAGGGGTAGTTACGAGCAGTACTTC

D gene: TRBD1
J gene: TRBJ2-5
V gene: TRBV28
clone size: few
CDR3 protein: CASSLGGQVETQYF
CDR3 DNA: TGTGCCAGCAGTTTAGGGGGACAGGTAGAGACCCAGTACTTC

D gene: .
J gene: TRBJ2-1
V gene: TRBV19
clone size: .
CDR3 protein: CASGTGTRSSNEQFF
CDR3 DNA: TGTGCCAGTGGCACCGGGACTCGGAGCTCCAATGAGCAGTTCTTC

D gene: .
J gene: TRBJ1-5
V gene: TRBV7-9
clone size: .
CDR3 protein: CASSLSADSNQPQHF
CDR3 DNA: TGTGCCAGCAGCTTATCAGCCGATAGCAATCAGCCCCAGCATTTT

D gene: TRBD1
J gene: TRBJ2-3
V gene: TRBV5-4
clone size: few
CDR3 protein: CASSPGQGRDTQYF
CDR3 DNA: TGTGCCAGCAGCCCGGGACAGGGCAGAGATACGCAGTATTTT

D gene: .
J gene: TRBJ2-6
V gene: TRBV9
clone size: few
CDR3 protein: CASSVVGFGANVLTF
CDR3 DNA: TGTGCCAGCAGCGTAGTAGGTTTTGGGGCCAACGTCCTGACTTTC

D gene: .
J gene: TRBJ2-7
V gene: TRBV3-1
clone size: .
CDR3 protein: CASSQVMGLIYEQYF
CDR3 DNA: TGTGCCAGCAGCCAAGTGATGGGACTGATCTACGAGCAGTACTTC

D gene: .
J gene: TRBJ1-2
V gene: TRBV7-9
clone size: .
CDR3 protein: CASSLGAAANYGYTF
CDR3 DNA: TGTGCCAGCAGCTTAGGGGCGGCTGCTAACTATGGCTACACCTTC

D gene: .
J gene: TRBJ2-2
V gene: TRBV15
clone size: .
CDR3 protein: CATSRERGTNTGELFF
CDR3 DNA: TGTGCCACCAGCAGAGAGCGGGGAACGAACACCGGGGAGCTGTTTTTT

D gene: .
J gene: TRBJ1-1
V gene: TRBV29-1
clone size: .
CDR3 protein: CSAYPHFGSTEAFF
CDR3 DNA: TGCAGCGCCTACCCCCATTTTGGGAGCACTGAAGCTTTCTTT